The 22 T cell receptor beta chains given below trace back to one sample, sequenced in a study of blood T cell repertoires in COVID-19. Sequencing used immunoSEQ multiplex PCR; TCRdb keeps in-frame clones, though not all of them. Counted here are about 160,000 clones, roughly 88% occurring once; the ten biggest clones make up 1.2%. The sequencing input was peripheral blood. These receptors were taken from a man between 60 and 75 years old who had recovered from COVID-19.

J is TRBJ2-1 and V is TRBV3-1 (or the pseudogene TRBV3-2); D remains unclear. Trimming removed 0 bases at V and 6 bases at J, with 12 bases between. This CDR3 comprises 15 residues. CDR1 LGHDT and CDR2 YNNKEL come from the germline V gene (reference sequence). The CDR3 here is CASSQDHRRLNEQFF. As DNA, the CDR3 is TGTGCCAGCAGCCAAGACCACAGACGTCTCAATGAGCAGTTCTTC.

J is TRBJ1-5 and V is TRBV27, with TRBD1 identical over 9 bases. V was pared by 6 bases and J by 5 bases, with 5 bases of the junction left unmatched. CDR1 MNHEY and CDR2 SMNVEV come from the germline V gene (reference sequence). The CDR3 is 14 amino acids. The CDR3 reads CASSPGQGDQPQHF. CDR3 DNA sequence: TGTGCCAGCAGCCCGGGACAGGGCGATCAGCCCCAGCATTTT.

The chain joins TRBV19 to TRBJ2-3; 8 nucleotides align to TRBD1. The CDR3 spans 13 residues. Germline V lookup: CDR1 LNHDA, CDR2 SQIVND (reference sequence). The ends lost 4 bases at V and 6 bases at J; junction bases unmatched: 3. In DNA, the CDR3 is TGTGCCAGTAGTACACAGGGGGGTGATACGCAGTATTTT. Translation: CASSTQGGDTQYF.

The V call is TRBV19, the J call TRBJ1-1; D uncertain. V lost 5 bases, J lost 1 base, and 11 bases lay in between. The CDR3 spans 14 residues. Germline V gives CDR1 LNHDA, CDR2 SQIVND (reference sequence). CDR3 amino acids: CASSLRRENTEAFF. CDR3 sequence (DNA): TGTGCCAGTAGTTTAAGACGGGAGAACACTGAAGCTTTCTTT. Full variable domain (missing parts from reference TRBV19 and TRBJ1-1): DGGITQSPKYLFRKEGQNVTLSCEQNLNHDAMYWYRQDPGQGLRLIYYSQIVNDFQKGDIAEGYSVSREKKESFPLTVTSAQKNPTAFYLCASSLRRENTEAFFGQGTRLTVV.

This chain joins TRBV6-5 and TRBJ1-2; D gene uncertain. The CDR3 is 12 residues long. The V gene's germline CDR1 is MNHEY and CDR2 SVGAGI. This CDR3 reads CALSTVDYGYTF. In nucleotides, the CDR3 is TGTGCTCTCTCAACGGTGGACTATGGCTACACCTTC.

This rearrangement joins TRBV6-5 to TRBJ1-4; 10 nucleotides align to TRBD1. V trimming: 0 bases; J trimming: 6 bases; junction bases outside the gene matches: 1. Germline-derived CDR1 and CDR2 are MNHEY and SVGAGI. The CDR3 spans 15 residues. The CDR3 bases are TGTGCCAGCAGTTACTCGGGGACAGGGGATGAAAAACTGTTTTTT. It codes for CASSYSGTGDEKLFF.

This clone appeared a single time. This chain links TRBV7-3 with TRBJ2-2; 7 bases fit TRBD1. The CDR3 contains 14 residues. The ends lost 8 bases at V and 3 bases at J; junction bases unmatched: 6. Germline V gene data show CDR1 as SGHTA and CDR2 as FQGTGA. DNA for the CDR3: TGTGCCAGCCGTTGGGACAGAGACACCGGGGAGCTGTTTTTT. Protein: CASRWDRDTGELFF.

The chain carries TRBV7-3 and TRBJ2-1, with D maybe TRBD1 (6 bases). The CDR3 is made up of 15 amino acids. Germline loops: CDR1 SGHTA, CDR2 FQGTGA. Trimming cost V 5 bases and J 2 bases, with 13 bases left between them. CDR3 sequence: CASSEITGPYNEQFF. DNA for the CDR3: TGTGCCAGCAGCGAAATCACAGGGCCCTACAATGAGCAGTTCTTC.

The rearrangement links TRBV19 to TRBJ2-7, with 7 bases lining up with TRBD1. J lost 3 bases, V lost 3 bases, and 8 bases had no gene match. The CDR3 is made up of 15 amino acids. The germline CDR1 and CDR2 sequences are LNHDA and SQIVND (reference sequence). The CDR3 nucleotides are TGTGCCAGTAGTATCGGGCCGGGACAGAGCTACGAGCAGTACTTC. It encodes CASSIGPGQSYEQYF.

The gene calls are TRBV7-6 and TRBJ2-7; 7 bases fit TRBD1. V lost 2 bases and J lost 2; bases outside the gene matches: 3. The CDR3 runs 14 residues. CDR1 and CDR2 from the germline V gene are SGHVS and FNYEAQ. CDR3 coding DNA: TGTGCCAGCAGCTTATTACAGGGGACCTACGAGCAGTACTTC. Translated, it gives CASSLLQGTYEQYF.

The chain links TRBV7-9 to TRBJ1-4, with 8 bases aligning to TRBD1. Germline CDR1 is SEHNR and CDR2 is FQNEAQ (reference sequence). The length of the CDR3 is 18 residues. V shed 5 bases and J 2 bases; nucleotides not matched to a gene: 13. The CDR3 nucleotides read TGTGCCAGCAGCCAATACCTCACCTCAGGGGGCACTAATGAAAAACTGTTTTTT. Its protein product is CASSQYLTSGGTNEKLFF. Filled out from reference TRBV7-9 and TRBJ1-4, the complete variable domain reads DTGVSQNPRHKITKRGQNVTFRCDPISEHNRLYWYRQTLGQGPEFLTYFQNEAQLEKSRLLSDRFSAERPKGSFSTLEIQRTEQGDSAMYLCASSQYLTSGGTNEKLFFGSGTQLSVL.

This clone has only a few counts. This chain uses TRBV18 with TRBJ2-7; 9 bases map to TRBD1. The CDR3 consists of 13 residues. From germline, CDR1 is KGHSH and CDR2 LQKENI. The trim removed 6 bases at V and 7 bases at J, leaving 7 bases unmatched. CDR3: CASSPTGGDEQYF. The CDR3 DNA sequence: TGTGCCAGCTCTCCGACAGGGGGGGATGAGCAGTACTTC. Looking up the rest from reference TRBV18 and TRBJ2-7 gives the full variable domain: NAGVMQNPRHLVRRRGQEARLRCSPMKGHSHVYWYRQLPEEGLKFMVYLQKENIIDESGMPKERFSAEFPKEGPSILRIQQVVRGDSAAYFCASSPTGGDEQYFGPGTRLTVT.

The chain links TRBV19 to TRBJ1-5; the match to TRBD1 covers 8 bases. This CDR3 has 16 residues. The V gene's germline CDR1 is LNHDA and CDR2 SQIVND (reference sequence). The trim removed 4 bases at V and 2 bases at J, leaving 7 bases unmatched. In DNA, the CDR3 is TGTGCCAGTAGTAGGGTGACAGGGGTCGGCAATCAGCCCCAGCATTTT. This translates into CASSRVTGVGNQPQHF.

The V gene is TRBV21-1, the J gene TRBJ1-4. TRBV21-1 is a documented pseudogene. CDR3 length: 14 amino acids. The CDR3 DNA reads as TGTGCCAGCAGCTGGTGGGGGGATAGGGAAAAACTGTTTTTT. It encodes CASSWWGDREKLFF.

The V gene is TRBV6-2 or TRBV6-3, the J gene TRBJ1-6; TRBD1 might be the D (5 bases). This CDR3 is built from 14 residues. Germline CDR1 reads MNHEY; CDR2 reads SVGEGT. Trimming removed 2 bases at V and 10 bases at J, with 12 bases between. The CDR3 spells CASSYAGRRSPLHF. DNA of the CDR3: TGTGCCAGCAGTTACGCGGGACGTCGATCACCCCTCCACTTT.

The chain is built from TRBV2 and TRBJ2-7; 8 nucleotides agree with TRBD1. CDR1 is SNHLY and CDR2 is FYNNEI in the germline V gene. V lost 10 bases to trimming and J lost 6 bases; unmatched junction nucleotides: 11. This CDR3 has 13 residues. The CDR3 sequence is CATQGQALREQYF. Written as DNA, the CDR3 is TGTGCCACCCAGGGACAGGCCCTTCGCGAGCAGTACTTC. Together with reference TRBV2 and TRBJ2-7, the CDR3 gives the full variable domain: EPEVTQTPSHQVTQMGQEVILRCVPISNHLYFYWYRQILGQKVEFLVSFYNNEISEKSEIFDDQFSVERPDGSNFTLKIRSTKLEDSAMYFCATQGQALREQYFGPGTRLTVT.

The rearrangement joins TRBV27 to TRBJ1-4; D might be TRBD1 (5 bases). Germline CDR1 is MNHEY and CDR2 is SMNVEV (reference sequence). This CDR3 has 13 amino acids. Trimming cost V 5 bases and J 5 bases, with 9 bases left between them. The CDR3: CASSQTVNEKLFF. The DNA of the CDR3 is TGTGCCAGCAGTCAGACAGTGAATGAAAAACTGTTTTTT. The entire variable domain, with the rest obtained from reference TRBV27 and TRBJ1-4, is as follows: EAQVTQNPRYLITVTGKKLTVTCSQNMNHEYMSWYRQDPGLGLRQIYYSMNVEVTDKGDVPEGYKVSRKEKRNFPLILESPSPNQTSLYFCASSQTVNEKLFFGSGTQLSVL.

This clone was counted a few times. This CDR3 reads CASSSTESNQPQHF. CDR3 in DNA: TGTGCCAGCAGCTCCACGGAGAGCAATCAGCCCCAGCATTTT. V and J are TRBV7-2 and TRBJ1-5, with D unclear. The CDR3 extends over 14 amino acids. Germline V gives CDR1 SGHTA, CDR2 FQGNSA. Deletions cut 4 bases from V and 1 base from J, with 8 bases between.

This clone was counted only a few times. The genes are TRBV6-2 or TRBV6-3 and TRBJ1-5; 10 nucleotides agree with TRBD1. Germline loops: CDR1 MNHEY, CDR2 SVGEGT. V dropped 6 bases and J dropped 1; count of bases not matched to a gene: 12. The CDR3 sequence is 18 residues long. The CDR3 DNA reads TGTGCCAGCAGCCCCCCGGACAGGGGGACGCGCAGCAATCAGCCCCAGCATTTT. Translation: CASSPPDRGTRSNQPQHF.

CDR3 sequence reads: CASIWTGPGNTIYF. In DNA, the CDR3 is TGTGCCAGCATTTGGACAGGGCCTGGAAACACCATATATTTT. The chain is built from TRBV2 and TRBJ1-3; 8 bases fit TRBD1. CDR3 length: 14 residues. Germline loops: CDR1 SNHLY, CDR2 FYNNEI. The J segment lost 2 bases and the V segment lost 7 bases, leaving 4 bases of the junction unmatched. Full variable domain (missing parts from reference TRBV2 and TRBJ1-3): EPEVTQTPSHQVTQMGQEVILRCVPISNHLYFYWYRQILGQKVEFLVSFYNNEISEKSEIFDDQFSVERPDGSNFTLKIRSTKLEDSAMYFCASIWTGPGNTIYFGEGSWLTVV.

The V and J genes are TRBV19 and TRBJ2-3, with TRBD2 matching over 9 bases. V lost 3 bases, J lost 4 bases, and 8 bases stayed unmatched. Germline CDR1 LNHDA, CDR2 SQIVND (reference sequence). The CDR3 is made up of 16 amino acids. CDR3 loop: CASSILGGGAPDTQYF. In DNA, the CDR3 is TGTGCCAGTAGTATTCTTGGCGGGGGGGCCCCAGATACGCAGTATTTT.

The chain couples TRBV29-1 to TRBJ2-1; 7 positions agree with TRBD1. The CDR3 loop spans 14 amino acids. The germline V gene has CDR1 SQVTM and CDR2 ANQGSEA. The J segment lost 3 bases and the V segment lost 4 bases, leaving 6 bases of the junction unmatched. CDR3 sequence: CSVAGTAFYNEQFF. DNA of the CDR3: TGCAGCGTTGCCGGGACAGCCTTCTACAATGAGCAGTTCTTC.